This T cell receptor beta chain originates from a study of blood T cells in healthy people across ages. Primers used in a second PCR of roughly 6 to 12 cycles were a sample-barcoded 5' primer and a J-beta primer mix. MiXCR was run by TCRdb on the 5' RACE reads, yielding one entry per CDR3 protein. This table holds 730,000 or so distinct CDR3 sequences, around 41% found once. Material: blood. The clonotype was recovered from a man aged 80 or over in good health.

CDR3 residues: CASSYSALAGVTFDTDTQYF. In nucleotides, the CDR3 is TGTGCCAGCAGTTACTCCGCCCTAGCGGGGGTCACGTTTGACACAGATACGCAGTATTTT. This chain connects TRBV6-2 or TRBV6-3 to TRBJ2-3; TRBD2 agrees at 10 bases. The V segment lost 0 bases and the J segment 2 bases; nucleotides outside the gene matches: 14. Germline-derived CDR1 and CDR2 are MNHEY and SVGEGT. CDR3 size: 20 residues.